The text below deals with one T cell receptor beta chain. During its preparation, the TCRbeta library received unique molecular identifiers. TCRdb independently ran MiXCR on the PCR reads; one entry per CDR3 protein. The repertoire holds about 400,000 distinct CDR3 sequences, with about an eighth as singletons. The data derive from a study of T-cell reconstitution after alpha-beta-depleted transplantation in children. This TCR was recovered from a human donor who donated a stem cell graft to a child with Fanconi anemia. The source material was PBMCs, sampled from the stem cell graft.

CDR3 in DNA: TGTGCCAGCAGCTTAGGGCGGGTCAGCACAGATACGCAGTATTTT. Residues: CASSLGRVSTDTQYF. The chain links TRBV13 to TRBJ2-3, with a possible D match to TRBD2 (5 bases). The CDR3 is 15 amino acids. The germline gives CDR1 PRHDT, CDR2 FYEKMQ (reference sequence). Trimming stripped 0 bases from V and 0 bases from J, with 7 bases between.